The present TCR beta chain was sequenced within a study of T cell responses to AZD1222 COVID-19 vaccine. Germline values: CDR1 SGHRS, CDR2 YFSETQ. The CDR3 runs to 16 residues. The germline V and J ends were trimmed by 0 bases and 0 bases, with 11 bases remaining between them. Assay: immunoSEQ multiplex PCR; the TCRdb copy retains only in-frame clones and omits some. Here the sample spans over 100,000 clones, 65% to 90% being singletons. Material: peripheral blood, obtained 28 days after the second dose of the MenACWY control vaccine. This sequence was found in an adult who received the MenACWY meningococcal vaccine as a control. V is TRBV5-1 and J is TRBJ2-3; D possibly corresponds to TRBD1 (6 bases). The CDR3 coding sequence is TGCGCCAGCAGCTTGGAGGGGGAACCTAGCACAGATACGCAGTATTTT. Protein sequence: CASSLEGEPSTDTQYF.